This T cell receptor beta chain was observed in a study of a mutant IDH1 vaccine in newly diagnosed glioma (dated by TCRdb to the early 2020s). About the investigation overall: The roughly 32 treated patients were 62.5% male and about 38% female, with a mean age of around 40 years. Before enrollment, most patients had been given radiochemotherapy with temozolomide as standard therapy, while the rest had received either radiotherapy alone or temozolomide alone. Peripheral blood was drawn at six visits: V03 (baseline), V05, V07, V10, V12 and V13. For exploratory analyses, longitudinal TCRB deep sequencing was carried out in 25 treated patients wherever samples were available.

Per the publication, the time point label means: baseline, week 1 (first vaccination visit). Explained via the paper, the treatment or condition label denotes: pre-vaccination baseline after standard-of-care therapy. All donors had newly diagnosed IDH1-mutant astrocytomas of WHO grade 3 or 4 that showed loss of nuclear ATRX. The samples were drawn from NOA16, a multicentre, single-arm, open-label phase I trial in Germany that tested a mutant IDH1 peptide vaccine in humans for the first time. Blood drawn at visit V03 was used as the baseline sample for immunogenicity testing. Genomic DNA for TCRB sequencing was extracted from EDTA blood using the DNeasy Blood and Tissue Kit. Study-wide findings and limitations: Across multiple MHC alleles, vaccine-induced immune responses were seen in 90% to 95% of patients. According to the authors, sample limitations meant that analyses of patient blood samples could not be reproduced. Pseudoprogression seemed to be unrelated to changes in the top peripheral T cell clonotypes found by TCRB sequencing. Availability determined which PBMC samples were chosen for TCRB deep sequencing.

For this clone: It has no known antigen specificity. No base quality values were provided; no much bigger clone lies one nucleotide off.

The germline V gene gives CDR1 as SGHRS and CDR2 as YFSETQ. There are 15 amino acids in the CDR3, from cysteine to phenylalanine inclusive. The entry retains the CDR3 DNA only, 45 bases that are in frame from base 1. V loses 0 bases at its end and J loses 9 bases; junction bases beyond the gene matches: 7. Library prep was done by the immunoSEQ multiplex PCR assay. The hsTCRB Kit was used according to the manufacturer's protocol to amplify rearranged TCR beta chain sequences. An Illumina MiSeq was used to sequence the TCRB libraries. In the paper's pipeline: The proprietary platform of the kit vendor was used for demultiplexing, trimming and gene mapping. The clones in this table, taken by TCRdb from immuneACCESS, are in-frame only. Not every clone is retained; where verified, under half of the shortfall comes from an unresolved V gene, and the cause of the rest is unknown. D and trimming were read from the DNA, whereas the V and J calls and clone size are those reported in that table. A total of 30,000 to 35,000 clones appear in this sample, 70% to 90% of them only once. Roughly 4.4% of the sample is in the top ten clones.

The chain couples TRBV5-1 to TRBJ2-1, with 9 middle bases fitting TRBD2. The sample consisted of PBMCs, taken from a glioma patient treated with radiotherapy, temozolomide or both. The TCR was taken from a woman in her forties with glioma. The DNA sequence follows: TGCGCCAGCAGCTTGGTTATAGCGGGAGTGGTTGAGCAGTTCTTC. Its translation reads: CASSLVIAGVVEQFF.